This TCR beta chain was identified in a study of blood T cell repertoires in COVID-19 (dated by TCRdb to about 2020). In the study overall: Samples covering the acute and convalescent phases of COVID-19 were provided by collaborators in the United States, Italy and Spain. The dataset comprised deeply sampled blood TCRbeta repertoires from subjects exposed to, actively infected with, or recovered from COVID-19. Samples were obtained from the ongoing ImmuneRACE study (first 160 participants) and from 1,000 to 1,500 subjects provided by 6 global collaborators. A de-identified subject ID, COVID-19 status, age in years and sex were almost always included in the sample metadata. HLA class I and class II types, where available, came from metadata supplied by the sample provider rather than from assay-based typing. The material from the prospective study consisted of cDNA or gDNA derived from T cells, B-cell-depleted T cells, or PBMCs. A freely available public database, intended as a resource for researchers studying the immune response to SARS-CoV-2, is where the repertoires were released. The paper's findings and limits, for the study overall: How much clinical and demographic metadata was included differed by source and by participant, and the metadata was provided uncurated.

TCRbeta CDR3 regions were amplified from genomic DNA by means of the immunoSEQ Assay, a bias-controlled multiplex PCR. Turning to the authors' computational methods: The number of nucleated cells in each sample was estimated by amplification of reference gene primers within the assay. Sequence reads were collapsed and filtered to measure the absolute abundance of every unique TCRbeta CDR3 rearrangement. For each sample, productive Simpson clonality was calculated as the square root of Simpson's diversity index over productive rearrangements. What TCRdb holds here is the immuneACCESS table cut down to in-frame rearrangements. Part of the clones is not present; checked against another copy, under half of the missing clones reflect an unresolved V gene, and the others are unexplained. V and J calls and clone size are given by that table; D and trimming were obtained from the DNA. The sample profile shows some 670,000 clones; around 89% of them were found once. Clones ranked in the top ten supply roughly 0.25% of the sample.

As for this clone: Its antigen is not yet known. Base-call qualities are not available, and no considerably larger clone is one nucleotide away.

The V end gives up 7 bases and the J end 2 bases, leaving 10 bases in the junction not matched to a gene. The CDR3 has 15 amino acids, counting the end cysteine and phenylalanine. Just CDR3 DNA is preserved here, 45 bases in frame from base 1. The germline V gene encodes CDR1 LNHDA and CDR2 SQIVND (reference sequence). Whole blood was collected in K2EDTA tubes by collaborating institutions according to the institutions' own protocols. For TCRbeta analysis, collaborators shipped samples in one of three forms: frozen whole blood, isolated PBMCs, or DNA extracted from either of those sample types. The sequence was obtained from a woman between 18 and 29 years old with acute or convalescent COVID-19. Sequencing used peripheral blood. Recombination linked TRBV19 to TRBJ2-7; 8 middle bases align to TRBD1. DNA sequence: TGTGCCAGTACCAAAACAGGGGGTTTAGCCTACGAGCAGTACTTC. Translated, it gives CASTKTGGLAYEQYF.